This T cell receptor (beta chain) was captured by sequencing in a study of glioma-infiltrating T cells after dendritic cell vaccination. Findings and caveats of the study: Higher TCR clonality did not directly relate to longer survival.

The V and J ends lost 5 bases and 2 bases, in that order; junction bases with no gene match: 6. The CDR3 length is 15 residues. Germline V gene data show CDR1 as SGHTA and CDR2 as FQGNSA. Input was around 2.1 ug genomic DNA, or all available if less. The primer mix had 60 V beta and 13 J beta primers. TCRdb's copy holds only in-frame clones and misses some; the assay was immunoSEQ multiplex PCR. The sample includes roughly 3,100 clones, 75% to 80% seen only once; the top ten take about 4%. A note on this clone: Its antigen is currently unknown.

The rearrangement links TRBV7-2 to TRBJ2-1; 7 nucleotides line up with TRBD1. This sequence originates from a human donor with glioblastoma. The sample in question was tumor tissue, obtained before dendritic cell vaccination. CDR3 sequence (DNA): TGTGCCAGCAGCCCAACAGGGGAGCCCTACAATGAGCAGTTCTTC. This gives the protein CASSPTGEPYNEQFF.